Following are 30 T cell receptor beta chains from one sample sequenced in a study of T-cell memory formation after mild COVID-19. TCRdb used MiXCR to reprocess the 5' RACE reads, holding one entry per CDR3 protein. Among about 400,000 distinct CDR3 sequences listed, about 15% were seen once. Sequenced sample: PBMCs or a T cell subset sorted from them (not recorded which). The receptors shown here come from a man aged 18 to 29 who had mild COVID-19 (a few samples of this study predate the infection). Cell type and time point are not known.

Note on this clonotype: The junction departs from the called germline gene at one end, perhaps through a read error. The chain links TRBV6-2 or TRBV6-3 to TRBJ2-1, with 9 bases that match TRBD2. The CDR3 length is 14 residues. CDR1 and CDR2 from the germline V gene are MNHEY and SVGEGT. The CDR3, as DNA: TGTTCCAGCAGTTACGGCGGGGGGGCCCGAGAGCAGTTCTTC. This translates into CSSSYGGGAREQFF.

This clonotype has a handful of counts. This chain joins TRBV5-1 and TRBJ1-2, with 7 bases that match TRBD1. The CDR3 consists of 14 residues. Germline trimming cut 5 bases from V and 6 bases from J; bases unmatched to any gene: 10. CDR1 SGHRS and CDR2 YFSETQ come from the germline V gene. Here the CDR3 reads CASRAPRGTDGYTF. The CDR3 bases are TGCGCCAGCAGAGCCCCCAGGGGGACGGATGGCTACACCTTC.

This clonotype was counted only a few times. The chain recombines TRBV5-1 with TRBJ1-6; TRBD1 might be the D (5 bases). This CDR3 region has 18 residues. Trimming removed 0 bases at V and 0 bases at J, with 13 bases between. Germline values: CDR1 SGHRS, CDR2 YFSETQ. The CDR3 here is CASSLVGAASSYNSPLHF. CDR3 sequence (DNA): TGCGCCAGCAGCTTGGTAGGGGCCGCGAGCTCCTATAATTCACCCCTCCACTTT.

The sample holds many counts of this clonotype. For the CDR3, the DNA is TGCAGCGTGCGAAGCCAAGAGACCCAGTACTTC. Its protein product is CSVRSQETQYF. J is TRBJ2-5 and V is TRBV29-1; D ambiguous. Germline V gene data show CDR1 as SQVTM and CDR2 as ANQGSEA. This CDR3 region has 11 residues. The V end lost 6 bases, the J end lost 1 base, and 6 bases lay between the germline ends.

As to this clonotype: Mismatch with germline at one junction end may stem from a read error. V is TRBV3-1 and J is TRBJ1-1, with a possible D match to TRBD1 (6 bases). The CDR3 extends over 15 amino acids. Germline loops: CDR1 LGHDT, CDR2 YNNKEL (reference sequence). The CDR3: CASMGAGLENTEDFF. CDR3 DNA: TGTGCCAGCATGGGGGCCGGGCTTGAAAACACTGAAGATTTCTTT.

This clonotype has a handful of counts. The rearrangement links TRBV7-9 to TRBJ2-5, with 8 positions matching TRBD1. V gave up 4 bases and J gave up 2 bases; unmatched junction bases: 9. CDR1 is SEHNR, CDR2 FQNEAQ, per germline (reference sequence). CDR3 length: 16 residues. The CDR3 sequence: CASSSRTGRWQETQYF. In DNA, the CDR3 is TGTGCCAGCAGCTCCCGGACAGGGCGGTGGCAAGAGACCCAGTACTTC.

The rearrangement links TRBV5-1 to TRBJ1-2; 10 bases align to TRBD1. Per the germline V gene, CDR1 is SGHRS and CDR2 is YFSETQ. Unmatched junction bases numbered 6, after V lost 4 bases and J lost 3 bases. The CDR3 totals 15 residues. CDR3 sequence: CASSDGQGDYYGYTF. The DNA for the CDR3 is TGCGCCAGCAGCGATGGACAGGGGGACTACTATGGCTACACCTTC. Variable domain in full (rest from reference TRBV5-1 and TRBJ1-2): KAGVTQTPRYLIKTRGQQVTLSCSPISGHRSVSWYQQTPGQGLQFLFEYFSETQRNKGNFPGRFSGRQFSNSRSEMNVSTLELGDSALYLCASSDGQGDYYGYTFGSGTRLTVV.

This clonotype showed up just a few times. This chain joins TRBV7-2 and TRBJ2-5; D is possibly TRBD2 (6 bases). Trimming stripped 5 bases from V and 2 bases from J, with 15 bases between. In germline, CDR1 is SGHTA, CDR2 FQGNSA. The CDR3 extends over 15 amino acids. CDR3: CASSPVRDWQETQYF. The CDR3 nucleotides read TGTGCCAGCAGCCCAGTCCGGGACTGGCAAGAGACCCAGTACTTC.

This clonotype was seen only a few times. The CDR3 loop is CAISKRDHSTDTQYF. CDR3 DNA sequence: TGTGCCATCAGTAAACGGGACCACAGCACAGATACGCAGTATTTT. V and J are TRBV10-3 and TRBJ2-3, with D perhaps given as TRBD1 or TRBD2 (5 bases each). Germline assignment: CDR1 ENHRY and CDR2 SYGVKD. The CDR3 spans 15 residues. Trimming left V 5 bases short and J 0 bases short, with 12 bases between.

The table lists this clonotype with many counts. The V and J genes are TRBV29-1 and TRBJ2-5; the D is unclear. This CDR3 has 13 amino acids. Trimming pared 4 bases from V and 4 bases from J, leaving 13 bases between. CDR1 SQVTM and CDR2 ANQGSEA come from the germline V gene. The CDR3 nucleotides read TGCAGCGTTGTTCGGGCGAGTTTAGAGACCCAGTACTTC. Encoded protein: CSVVRASLETQYF.

This clonotype was counted at least ten times. The genes are TRBV4-1 and TRBJ2-7; 8 positions agree with TRBD2. The CDR3 runs 16 residues. Losses at the gene ends were 3 bases for V and 1 base for J; bases not matched to a gene: 8. Germline loops: CDR1 MGHRA, CDR2 YSYEKL. The CDR3 DNA follows: TGCGCCAGCAGCCATCCCCTGGCGGGGGGATCCTACGAGCAGTACTTC. Translating it yields CASSHPLAGGSYEQYF.

In its sample, this clonotype was seen a few times. The rearrangement uses TRBV6-6 and TRBJ2-3; D unresolved. Trimming removed 6 bases at V and 6 bases at J, with 19 bases between. Germline CDR1 is MNHNY and CDR2 is SVGAGI (reference sequence). This CDR3 has 15 residues. The CDR3 is CASSQPNAYVDTQYF. CDR3 DNA sequence: TGTGCCAGCAGCCAACCTAATGCTTACGTGGATACGCAGTATTTT.

The chain recombines TRBV4-2 with TRBJ2-5; TRBD2 matches at 9 bases. The CDR3 totals 16 residues. CDR1 is LGHNA, CDR2 YNFKEQ, per germline. V trimming: 4 bases; J trimming: 1 base; junction bases outside the gene matches: 7. As DNA, the CDR3 is TGTGCCAGCAGCCCCGGGGTAGCGGGGGCCCAAGAGACCCAGTACTTC. It yields the protein CASSPGVAGAQETQYF.

J is TRBJ2-3 and V is TRBV5-5; no clear D gene. Per germline, CDR1 SGHKS and CDR2 YYEKEE (reference sequence). V lost 4 bases and J 4 bases, leaving 19 bases between the germline ends. The CDR3 extends over 16 amino acids. CDR3: CASSERASKQADTQYF. DNA of the CDR3: TGTGCCAGCAGCGAACGGGCTTCAAAGCAAGCAGATACGCAGTATTTT.

The V and J genes are TRBV7-9 and TRBJ1-2; D gene unclear. V lost 7 bases and J lost 2, with 11 bases in between. The CDR3 is 13 amino acids. Germline assignment: CDR1 SEHNR and CDR2 FQNEAQ (reference sequence). The DNA for the CDR3 is TGTGCCAGCACCCCAGGCACCAACTATGGCTACACCTTC. Amino acid sequence: CASTPGTNYGYTF.

The V gene is TRBV29-1, the J gene TRBJ2-1, with TRBD2 as a possible D gene (5 bases). V was shortened by 8 bases and J by 8 bases, with 19 bases between the two germline ends. Germline CDR1 SQVTM, CDR2 ANQGSEA. The CDR3 spans 13 residues. CDR3: CSSRGLETHEQFF. In nucleotides, the CDR3 is TGCAGCTCACGAGGGCTAGAGACACATGAGCAGTTCTTC.

This clonotype was counted once. The chain uses TRBV3-1 and TRBJ1-1; D is unclear. The CDR3 has 14 amino acids. The germline CDR1 and CDR2 sequences are LGHDT and YNNKEL (reference sequence). V shed 2 bases and J shed 4 bases, with 11 bases lying between them. The DNA for the CDR3 is TGTGCCAGCAGCCAATTCAGTGTGAGCACTGAAGCTTTCTTT. Its protein is CASSQFSVSTEAFF.

This clonotype was seen only a few times. The chain combines TRBV29-1 with TRBJ1-2; D remains ambiguous. The CDR3 totals 13 residues. Germline CDR1 is SQVTM and CDR2 is ANQGSEA. The ends were cut back, 1 base at V and 4 bases at J, with 10 bases in the middle. The CDR3 here is CSVEGGALYGYTF. The CDR3 coding sequence is TGCAGCGTTGAAGGGGGAGCCCTCTATGGCTACACCTTC.

This chain links TRBV4-2 with TRBJ2-7, with 8 bases lining up with TRBD1. CDR3 length: 16 residues. The germline gives CDR1 LGHNA, CDR2 YNFKEQ. Trimming at V came to 1 base and at J to 3 bases, leaving 8 bases not matched to a gene. The CDR3 region has the DNA TGTGCCAGCAGCCAAGGCAGGACAGGGACCCGCTACGAGCAGTACTTC. Translated, it gives CASSQGRTGTRYEQYF.

This clonotype was detected only a few times. The rearrangement uses TRBV7-2 and TRBJ2-3; the D call may be TRBD1 or TRBD2 (5 bases each). The CDR3 runs 15 residues. Trimming stripped 4 bases from V and 4 bases from J, with 15 bases between. Germline assignment: CDR1 SGHTA and CDR2 FQGNSA. CDR3 region: CASSSGMWGPDTQYF. CDR3 DNA sequence: TGTGCCAGCAGCTCGGGGATGTGGGGCCCAGATACGCAGTATTTT.

This clonotype was observed a handful of times. V and J are TRBV12-3 or TRBV12-4 and TRBJ2-7; TRBD2 matches at 10 bases. The CDR3 runs to 14 residues. The V and J ends lost 4 bases and 4 bases, in that order; junction bases with no gene match: 4. CDR3 in DNA: TGTGCCAGCAGTTCGACTAGCGGGCGTTACGAGCAGTACTTC. Amino acid sequence: CASSSTSGRYEQYF.

The chain recombines TRBV4-1 with TRBJ2-3; 13 nucleotides match TRBD2. CDR3 size: 14 residues. Germline-derived CDR1 and CDR2 are MGHRA and YSYEKL. Trimming removed 4 bases from V and 14 bases from J; junction bases left unmatched: 9. CDR3 region: CASSPGLAGSPVYF. The CDR3 DNA sequence: TGCGCCAGCAGCCCGGGACTAGCGGGATCCCCGGTGTATTTT.

This clonotype has a handful of counts. This rearrangement joins TRBV7-3 to TRBJ2-7; TRBD1 aligns across 11 bases. Germline-derived CDR1 and CDR2 are SGHTA and FQGTGA. The CDR3 consists of 15 residues. Trimming at V came to 4 bases and at J to 2 bases, leaving 4 bases not matched to a gene. The CDR3 is CASSSPGQGAYEQYF. CDR3 coding DNA: TGTGCCAGCAGCTCACCGGGACAGGGGGCCTACGAGCAGTACTTC.

This clonotype was counted a few times. This chain joins TRBV20-1 and TRBJ1-5, with a tentative D call TRBD1 (6 bases). Germline CDR1 and CDR2: DFQATT and SNEGSKA (reference sequence). This CDR3 comprises 12 residues. V dropped 5 bases and J dropped 7 bases, with 12 bases sitting between them. The CDR3 bases are TGCAGTGCTCTCCGAGGGGGGCAGCCCCAGCATTTT. It translates to CSALRGGQPQHF.

This clonotype was found a few times. The chain couples TRBV5-1 to TRBJ2-1, with a tentative D call TRBD2 (6 bases). The CDR3 length is 14 residues. V was clipped by 4 bases and J by 7 bases, with 15 bases between them. Germline assignment: CDR1 SGHRS and CDR2 YFSETQ. CDR3 residues: CASSNGDSLNEQFF. The CDR3 coding sequence is TGCGCCAGCAGCAACGGGGACTCCTTAAATGAGCAGTTCTTC.

The table lists this clonotype with a few counts. This rearrangement joins TRBV6-6 to TRBJ1-2; no clear D. The ends were cut back, 7 bases at V and 0 bases at J, with 6 bases in the middle. The CDR3 is 12 residues long. The germline gives CDR1 MNHNY, CDR2 SVGAGI (reference sequence). CDR3 loop: CASTAPNYGYTF. CDR3 nucleotide sequence: TGTGCCAGCACGGCCCCTAACTATGGCTACACCTTC.

In its sample, this clonotype was seen a few times. The chain uses TRBV5-1 and TRBJ1-3; no clear D. Trimming cost V 0 bases and J 0 bases, with 10 bases left between them. Germline loops: CDR1 SGHRS, CDR2 YFSETQ. The CDR3 has 16 amino acids. CDR3: CASSLAESLSGNTIYF. CDR3 in DNA: TGCGCCAGCAGCTTGGCAGAGTCCCTCTCTGGAAACACCATATATTTT.

The chain joins TRBV2 to TRBJ2-1, with D possibly being TRBD1 (6 bases). Trimming took off 6 bases at V and 10 bases at J, with 13 bases between the two ends. The germline V gene has CDR1 SNHLY and CDR2 FYNNEI. The CDR3 length is 12 residues. CDR3 amino acids: CASRNRVGEQFF. The CDR3 DNA reads TGTGCCAGCAGGAACAGGGTGGGGGAGCAGTTCTTC.

This clonotype has just a few counts. With a much larger clone just one base away, this may be a read error. The chain joins TRBV12-3 or TRBV12-4 to TRBJ1-4; tentatively, D is TRBD1 (5 bases). V was pared by 3 bases and J by 7 bases, with 21 bases between. The CDR3 totals 17 residues. The CDR3 region is CASSFTTLAGNGEKLFF. CDR3 coding DNA: TGTGCCAGCAGTTTTACCACCCTTGCAGGGAACGGTGAAAAACTGTTTTTT.

This clonotype occurred a few times. The chain couples TRBV20-1 to TRBJ2-5; TRBD2 matches 12 bases. The CDR3 is 17 amino acids. CDR1 is DFQATT, CDR2 SNEGSKA, per germline (reference sequence). V gave up 3 bases and J gave up 5 bases; unmatched junction bases: 13. CDR3 bases: TGCAGTGCTAGGGCCCTCGGACTAGCGGGAATCCTGGAGACCCAGTACTTC. This gives the protein CSARALGLAGILETQYF.